The rows below give T cell receptor beta chains drawn from one sample of a study of long-term antiretroviral therapy in people with HIV. TCRdb's copy holds only in-frame clones and misses some; the assay was immunoSEQ multiplex PCR. This table holds around 21,000 clones, approximately 78% found once. This sample comprised unsorted PBMCs, obtained 0.2 years after starting antiretroviral therapy. The receptor source for this set is a woman aged 30 to 39 with HIV. The CDR3 runs from the conserved cysteine through the conserved F or W. D genes are given only for firm matches.

j_call d_call v_call cdr3_aa
TRBJ1-2 . TRBV27 CASRQGHGDYGYTF
TRBJ1-1 . TRBV15 CATSRVVVTEAFF
TRBJ1-6 . TRBV5-1 CASHVDGQLNSPLHF
TRBJ1-2 . TRBV19 CATAGAGVYGYTF
TRBJ2-5 TRBD2 TRBV7-9 CASSRTSGIQETQYF
TRBJ1-4 . TRBV29-1 CSVEGESSEKLFF
TRBJ2-1 TRBD1 TRBV6-1 CASSDIRLGQGPGDEQFF
TRBJ1-2 TRBD1 TRBV7-9 CASSQTGVVNYGYTF
TRBJ1-2 . TRBV18 CASSPYGGVNYGYTF
TRBJ1-3 TRBD1 TRBV5-1 CASSPTGLTGNTIYF
TRBJ2-7 . TRBV11-1 CASSALTRAGHSSYEQYF
TRBJ1-5 . TRBV29-1 CSVTDRPQQPQHF
TRBJ2-5 TRBD1 TRBV9 CASSVMGTVQETQYF
TRBJ2-2 . TRBV7-6 CASSLIAAANTGELFF
TRBJ2-1 . TRBV23-1 CASSQRSYNEQFF
TRBJ2-1 . TRBV4-1 CASSQEGNNEQFF
TRBJ2-1 TRBD1 TRBV6-5 CACRVGQVYNEQFF
TRBJ1-1 . TRBV7-2 CASSLAVRAEAFF
TRBJ1-2 . TRBV30 CACSWDQEVRSGYTF
TRBJ1-1 TRBD1 TRBV5-5 CASSPWTGMNTEAFF
TRBJ1-1 . TRBV9 CASSPHDGRTEAFF
TRBJ2-1 TRBD2 TRBV6-1 CASRDGGGSYNEQFF
TRBJ2-3 . TRBV9 CASSPRGGFTDTQYF
TRBJ1-2 . TRBV15 CATGVGKNYGYTF
TRBJ2-3 TRBD2 TRBV4-1 CASSRETSVSTDTQYF
TRBJ1-6 . TRBV4-2 CASSLTLWDGNSPLHF
TRBJ1-5 . TRBV6-1 CASRGGDLGNQPQHF
TRBJ2-3 TRBD1 TRBV11-2 CASSLEGTGLPGTDTQYF
TRBJ2-3 . TRBV6-1 CASSEAFSGTQYF
TRBJ1-2 . TRBV5-1 CASSQVGTTYGYTF
TRBJ1-6 . TRBV7-2 CASSLGDSQNSPLHF
TRBJ2-7 . TRBV2 CASRTDSYEQYF
TRBJ1-1 TRBD1 TRBV19 CASSIARQGAFF
TRBJ2-5 . TRBV30 CAWSLFIGVAETQYF
TRBJ1-5 . TRBV6-1 CAGSSWAGQPQHF
TRBJ2-5 . TRBV5-1 CASSMTDSPAETQYF
TRBJ1-5 . TRBV6-5 CASSPGALQPQHF
TRBJ1-1 TRBD1 TRBV19 CASRLSLGGTEGTEAFF
TRBJ2-5 . TRBV29-1 CSAPVGVAETQYF
TRBJ1-1 . TRBV11-2 CASSLGGPRGNTEAFF
TRBJ2-1 . TRBV27 CASSPPPGPANNEQFF
TRBJ1-1 . TRBV5-1 CASSGNTEAFF
TRBJ1-4 TRBD1 TRBV27 CASSLLRTGSNEKLFF
TRBJ2-7 TRBD1 TRBV9 CASSDLPGQSSYEQYF
TRBJ1-6 . TRBV25-1 CASSGSLNSPLHF